This T cell receptor (beta chain) was sequenced for a study of T cell responses to AZD1222 COVID-19 vaccine (dated by TCRdb to the early 2020s). Broadly, across the study: Because spike-specific TCR depth and breadth did not differ between the two schedules, AZD1222 recipients who got a second dose at roughly 4 weeks were pooled with those who got a second dose at roughly 12 weeks. Trial participants were enrolled by age into subgroups of 18-55, 56-69 and 70-plus years, and roughly 160, 29 and 62 TCR-sequenced participants, respectively, were included in these subgroups. TCR sequencing covered more than 230 trial participants: around 210 given two doses of AZD1222 and approximately 25 given two doses of MenACWY control vaccine. What the work shows at the level of the full study, not this receptor alone: In the small 56-69-year group, the increase in depth fell short of significance, most likely because of low power. Because no samples from the day 14 peak response were available, repertoires could be characterized only after the peak T cell response. Epitopes outside the regions mutated in the B.1.351 and B.1.1.7 variants were reportedly recognized by nearly half of the unique spike-specific TCRs. Spike-specific TCR breadth and depth rose significantly after two AZD1222 doses compared with day 0 and with MenACWY recipients. Most participants were white British and females outnumbered males, and the authors suggested that clonal diversity may have been underestimated. Only six AZD1222 recipients were SARS-CoV-2 seropositive at baseline, limiting conclusions about previously exposed vaccinees. Vaccine-associated CD4 TCRs spanned the whole spike protein, with dominant responses in regions 160-218 and 743-854.

Sequences GTSNPN (CDR1) and SVGIG (CDR2) are obtained from the germline V gene (reference sequence). The CDR3, from cysteine to phenylalanine, totals 14 residues. Only CDR3 DNA remains: 42 bases, in frame from the first base. V lost 4 bases and J lost 1 base, and the count of bases not matched to a germline gene is 4. Interpreted using the paper, the time point label stands for: baseline before first vaccination. The vaccinee samples were drawn from two UK trials, COV001 and COV002, one of which was a single-blind randomized controlled phase 2/3 trial testing AZD1222 (ChAdOx1 nCoV-19) in healthy adults. For TCRbeta chain sequencing, PBMC samples were collected from trial participants at day 0 and at day 28 after the second dose. Of note for this clone: The antigen this receptor binds is unknown. One base away there is no much larger clone; base qualities are not given.

The CDR3 regions of human TCRbeta chains were subjected to immunosequencing. The study's own analysis went as follows. TCRs in the repertoires were compared against a reference library of SARS-CoV-2-specific TCRs that had been generated with the MIRA antigen-specificity platform. Breadth was defined as the fraction of unique TCRs that were SARS-CoV-2-associated. Depth was defined as the fraction of total T cells that were SARS-CoV-2-associated. Using the MIRA data, each spike-specific TCR was mapped to the spike region that the TCR reacts to and placed in a CD4 or CD8 class. Log10-transformed breadth and depth values were compared by one-way ANOVA with Sidak's multiple comparisons tests. In TCRdb, the immuneACCESS table is reduced to in-frame sequences with V and J assigned. These tables do not hold every clone; where another copy was compared, an unresolved V gene accounts for under half, and the others remain unexplained. Clone size and the V and J calls come from that table; the DNA yielded D and trimming. This sample gives 93,000 or so clones in total; roughly 89% of them show up just once. The ten biggest clones cover roughly 44% of the sample.

This clonotype was sampled from an adult in good health. The sample was peripheral blood, taken on day 0 of AZD1222 vaccination. The chain is encoded by TRBV30 joined to TRBJ1-1; 9 of the junction bases match TRBD1. The CDR3 corresponds to CAWNLGQGNTEAFF. The nucleotide sequence is TGTGCCTGGAATTTGGGACAGGGGAACACTGAAGCTTTCTTT.